This note documents a single T cell receptor (beta chain) sequence. Its cognate antigen is unknown. Preparation of the TCRbeta library was carried out with unique molecular identifiers. TCRdb passed the PCR reads through MiXCR, listing each CDR3 protein once. The sample includes about 250,000 distinct CDR3 sequences, roughly a quarter of them seen just once. V dropped 2 bases and J dropped 3 bases, with 15 bases sitting between them. Germline V gene data show CDR1 as GTSNPN and CDR2 as SVGIG (reference sequence). CDR3 length: 15 residues. This entry is derived from a study of T-cell reconstitution after alpha-beta-depleted transplantation in children. Whole-study findings and limits: Several hundred expanded graft clones reportedly supplied alpha-beta T cells about two months after transplant. T-cell counts and diversity were attributed mostly to newly produced T cells one year after transplant. Some patients' high day-60 TCRbeta diversity was traced to surviving recipient T cells and thymic progenitors.

This rearrangement joins TRBV30 to TRBJ2-3, with D unclear. The sequenced sample was PBMCs, mostly from graft donor cells, obtained 360 days after TCRalphabeta/CD19-depleted stem cell transplant. This clonotype originated in a female patient younger than 10 who had a stem cell transplant for congenital amegakaryocytic thrombocytopenia, so the T cells may come from the graft donor. CDR3 nucleotides: TGTGCCTGGAGTAGGTTAGGATTGGGGACAGATACGCAGTATTTT. Translated: CAWSRLGLGTDTQYF.